This T cell receptor beta chain originates from a study of beta chain features in type 1 diabetes. Across the study: Summed over all samples, the examined sorted cells came to under 110,000,000. Study results and caveats: A moderate, significant TCRB CDR3 shortening appeared in type 1 diabetes across four CD4+ subsets. In type 1 diabetes patients, VDJ junctions had fewer insertions; deletions at these junctions were more frequent. Among patients, naive, central memory and Treg TCRB repertoires appeared more similar than among healthy donors.

Comments on this clone: The antigen remains unidentified.

Expressed TCRB transcripts got sequenced, as all isolated RNA was reverse transcribed. Repertoires were generated with immunoSEQ multiplex PCR, while TCRdb's copy carries only in-frame clones and drops some. This repertoire shows hundreds of thousands of clones, around an eighth found once; its top ten account for about 0.017%. The sequenced material came from naive CD4+ T cells from blood. This receptor was obtained from a man aged 18 to 29 in good health.

Here the CDR3 reads CAGREGGEFYGYTF. The DNA for the CDR3 is TGTGCCGGCCGGGAAGGGGGCGAGTTTTATGGCTACACCTTC. The chain joins TRBV7-2 to TRBJ1-2; 7 bases are a match to TRBD1. Germline V lookup: CDR1 SGHTA, CDR2 FQGNSA. The CDR3 spans 14 residues. After removal of 11 bases from V and 5 bases from J, the junction contained 14 bases not matched to a gene. Using reference TRBV7-2 and TRBJ1-2 for the parts outside the CDR3, the full variable domain is GAGVSQSPSNKVTEKGKDVELRCDPISGHTALYWYRQSLGQGLEFLIYFQGNSAPDKSGLPSDRFSAERTGGSVSTLTIQRTQQEDSAVYLCAGREGGEFYGYTFGSGTRLTVV.